The clone carrying this T cell receptor (beta chain) was found once. The antigen remains unidentified. CD8+CD57+ cell expansion, shown by flow cytometry, had occurred in the patients selected for sequencing. All patients had severe acquired aplastic anemia. The data were obtained in a study of CD8+CD57+ T cells in acquired aplastic anemia. For the study at large: Sorted CD4+ and CD8+ cells yielded DNA averaging around 3 ug. Study-level points and caveats: It was found that more than 25 CD8+ CDR3 sequences were shared between patients and controls. Patients were compared with controls for CD8+ Simpson's diversity, and no significant difference emerged.

CDR3 length equals 16 residues. V was trimmed by 1 base and J by 8 bases, leaving 18 bases between them. Germline V gene data show CDR1 as SGHVS and CDR2 as FQNEAQ. Genomic DNA constituted the template upon which TCR beta VDJ and CDR3 profiling was performed. TCRdb re-called the reads with MiXCR, one entry per CDR3 protein. The sample records 200,000 to 300,000 distinct CDR3 sequences, about 80% being singletons. This receptor was identified in a human donor with aplastic anemia. Sequenced sample: sorted CD4+, CD8+, or CD8+CD57+ T cells (not recorded which) from PBMCs. The rearrangement joins TRBV7-8 to TRBJ2-1; a weak D match, TRBD2 (6 bases). The CDR3 DNA follows: TGTGCCAGCAGCTTAGAGGGAGGTCCGGAGAGCCATGAGCAGTTCTTC. Translating gives CASSLEGGPESHEQFF.